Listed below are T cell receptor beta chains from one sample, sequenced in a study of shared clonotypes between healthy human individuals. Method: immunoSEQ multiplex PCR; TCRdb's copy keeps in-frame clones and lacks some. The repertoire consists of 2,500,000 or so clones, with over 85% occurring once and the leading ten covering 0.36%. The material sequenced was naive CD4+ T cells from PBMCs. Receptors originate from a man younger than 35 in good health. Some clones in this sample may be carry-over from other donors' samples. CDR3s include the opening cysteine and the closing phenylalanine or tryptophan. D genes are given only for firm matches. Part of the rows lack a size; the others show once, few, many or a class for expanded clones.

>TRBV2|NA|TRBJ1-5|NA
CASRKGKQVWLPQHF
TGTGCCAGCCGAAAAGGAAAACAGGTTTGGTTGCCCCAGCATTTT
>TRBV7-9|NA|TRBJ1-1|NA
CASSWISTEAFF
TGTGCCAGCAGCTGGATTTCCACTGAAGCTTTCTTT
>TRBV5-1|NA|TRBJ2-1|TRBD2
CASSSGTSIYEQFF
TGCGCCAGCAGCTCCGGGACTAGCATCTATGAGCAGTTCTTC
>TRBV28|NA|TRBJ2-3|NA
CASYGTGYDTQYF
TGTGCCAGCTACGGCACAGGGTATGATACGCAGTATTTT
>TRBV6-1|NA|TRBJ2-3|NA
CASSTQAVPDTQYF
TGTGCCAGCTCGACCCAGGCGGTTCCAGATACGCAGTATTTT
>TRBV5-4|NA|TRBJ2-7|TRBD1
CASSLGQGGSYEQYF
TGTGCCAGCAGCTTGGGACAGGGGGGGTCCTACGAGCAGTACTTC
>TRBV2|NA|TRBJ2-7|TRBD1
CASSEGVAGGYEQYF
TGTGCCAGCAGTGAAGGGGTAGCAGGGGGCTACGAGCAGTACTTC
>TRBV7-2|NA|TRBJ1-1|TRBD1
CASSPSGTVNTEAFF
TGTGCCAGCTCCCCCTCCGGGACAGTGAACACTGAAGCTTTCTTT
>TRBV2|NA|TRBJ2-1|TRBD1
CASRSGTDSYNEQFF
TGTGCCAGCCGATCCGGGACAGACAGTTACAATGAGCAGTTCTTC
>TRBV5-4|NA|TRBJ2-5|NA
CASSLGVRQETQYF
TGTGCCAGCAGCTTGGGGGTCAGACAAGAGACCCAGTACTTC
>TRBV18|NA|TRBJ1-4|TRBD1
CASSTSQGELFF
TGTGCCAGCTCCACGTCGCAGGGGGAACTGTTTTTT
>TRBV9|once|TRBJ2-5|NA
CASSQSGQQETQYF
TGTGCCAGCAGTCAAAGCGGGCAGCAAGAGACCCAGTACTTC
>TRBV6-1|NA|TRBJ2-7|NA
CASSVKGTDEQYF
TGTGCCAGCAGTGTTAAGGGTACCGACGAGCAGTACTTC
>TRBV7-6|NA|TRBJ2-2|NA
CASSLYSGTITGELFF
TGTGCCAGCAGCTTATACTCCGGGACAATCACCGGGGAGCTGTTTTTT
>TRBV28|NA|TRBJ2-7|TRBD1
CASSPGTGLYEQYF
TGTGCCAGCAGCCCCGGGACAGGATTATACGAGCAGTACTTC
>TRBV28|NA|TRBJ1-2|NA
CASSLQKGGYTF
TGTGCCAGCAGTTTACAGAAAGGGGGCTACACCTTC
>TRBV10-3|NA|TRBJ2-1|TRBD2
CAISEPGAGANEQFF
TGTGCCATCAGTGAACCGGGAGCGGGGGCCAATGAGCAGTTCTTC
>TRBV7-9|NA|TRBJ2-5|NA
CASSSQETQYF
TGTGCCAGCAGCTCACAAGAGACCCAGTACTTC
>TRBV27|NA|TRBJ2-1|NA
CASSTSGRDEQFF
TGTGCCAGCAGTACCTCCGGGAGAGATGAGCAGTTCTTC
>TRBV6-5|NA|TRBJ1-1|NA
CASSYGRSGAEAFF
TGTGCCAGCAGTTACGGCAGGAGCGGCGCTGAAGCTTTCTTT
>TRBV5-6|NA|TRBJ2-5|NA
CASAVGFGRGETQYF
TGTGCCAGCGCCGTCGGGTTTGGGCGCGGGGAGACCCAGTACTTC
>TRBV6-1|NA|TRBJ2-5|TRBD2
CASSRTRSQETQYF
TGTGCCAGCAGCCGGACTAGATCCCAAGAGACCCAGTACTTC
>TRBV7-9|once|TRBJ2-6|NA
CASSIQGVLTF
TGTGCCAGCAGCATCCAAGGGGTCCTGACTTTC
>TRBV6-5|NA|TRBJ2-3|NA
CASKTRDTQYF
TGTGCCAGCAAAACTCGCGATACGCAGTATTTT
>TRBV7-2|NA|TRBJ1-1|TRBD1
CASSLFKQGVSEAFF
TGTGCCAGCAGCTTGTTCAAACAGGGGGTGAGTGAAGCTTTCTTT
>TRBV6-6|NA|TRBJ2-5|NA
CASSYRMGVQETQYF
TGTGCCAGCAGTTACCGGATGGGGGTACAAGAGACCCAGTACTTC
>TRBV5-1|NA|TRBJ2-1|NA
CASSQDSSYNEQFF
TGCGCCAGCAGCCAAGACAGCTCCTACAATGAGCAGTTCTTC
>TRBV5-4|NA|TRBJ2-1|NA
CASSLGGTSHNEQFF
TGTGCCAGCAGCTTGGGCGGGACTTCTCACAATGAGCAGTTCTTC
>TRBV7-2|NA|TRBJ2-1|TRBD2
CASSLWTSGRGNEQFF
TGTGCCAGCAGCTTATGGACTAGCGGGAGGGGCAATGAGCAGTTCTTC
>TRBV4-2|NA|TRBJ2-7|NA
CASSQEVGAREQYF
TGTGCCAGCAGCCAAGAAGTAGGAGCCCGCGAGCAGTACTTC
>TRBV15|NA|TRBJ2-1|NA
CATSSDGPNREQFF
TGTGCCACCAGCAGTGACGGGCCTAATCGAGAGCAGTTCTTC
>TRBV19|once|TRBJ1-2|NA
CASSIGGGTYGYTF
TGTGCCAGTAGTATAGGAGGCGGAACCTATGGCTACACCTTC
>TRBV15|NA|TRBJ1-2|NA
CATSRAPAGRYGYTF
TGTGCCACCAGCAGAGCTCCGGCAGGGAGGTATGGCTACACCTTC
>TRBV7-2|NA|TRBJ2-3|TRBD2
CASSPIRLAGLTDTQYF
TGTGCCAGCAGCCCTATCAGACTAGCGGGTTTAACAGATACGCAGTATTTT
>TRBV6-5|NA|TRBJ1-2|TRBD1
CASKTGVGPLYGYTF
TGTGCCAGCAAGACAGGGGTCGGACCCCTCTATGGCTACACCTTC
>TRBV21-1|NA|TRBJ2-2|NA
CASSLPPGELFF
TGTGCCAGCAGCCTCCCCCCCGGGGAGCTGTTTTTT
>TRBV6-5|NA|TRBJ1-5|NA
CASGTFTQPQHF
TGTGCCAGCGGGACATTCACTCAGCCCCAGCATTTT
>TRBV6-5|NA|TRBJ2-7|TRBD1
CASSYPSQGDYEQYF
TGTGCCAGCAGTTATCCCTCACAGGGGGATTACGAGCAGTACTTC
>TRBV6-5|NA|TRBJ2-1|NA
CASSYSSSNEQFF
TGTGCCAGCAGTTACTCGTCATCCAATGAGCAGTTCTTC
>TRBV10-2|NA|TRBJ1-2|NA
CASRLAGRAHNYGYTF
TGCGCCAGCAGGCTCGCCGGGAGGGCGCATAACTATGGCTACACCTTC
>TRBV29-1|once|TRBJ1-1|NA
CSVAGTVNTEAFF
TGCAGCGTAGCCGGGACGGTGAACACTGAAGCTTTCTTT
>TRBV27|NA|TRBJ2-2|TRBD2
CASSLRLAGTGELFF
TGTGCCAGCTCCCTAAGGCTAGCGGGGACCGGGGAGCTGTTTTTT
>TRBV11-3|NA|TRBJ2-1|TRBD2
CASSLGASGRSEPYNEQFF
TGTGCCAGCAGCCTCGGGGCTAGCGGGAGAAGTGAGCCCTACAATGAGCAGTTCTTC
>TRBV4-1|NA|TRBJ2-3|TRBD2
CASSQGLAGGADTQYF
TGCGCCAGCAGCCAGGGACTAGCGGGGGGGGCAGATACGCAGTATTTT
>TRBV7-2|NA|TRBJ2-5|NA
CASSPRHSSTPPDTQYF
TGTGCCAGCAGCCCCCGCCACTCTAGCACCCCCCCGGATACCCAGTACTTC
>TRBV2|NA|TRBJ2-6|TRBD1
CASSLRDRDSGANVLTF
TGTGCCAGCAGCCTCCGGGACAGGGACTCTGGGGCCAACGTCCTGACTTTC
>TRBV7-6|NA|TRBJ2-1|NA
CASSLDPYLWFF
TGTGCCAGCAGCCTAGACCCTTATCTTTGGTTCTTC
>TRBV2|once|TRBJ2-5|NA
CASSEQGGWTQYF
TGTGCCAGCAGTGAACAGGGGGGGTGGACCCAGTACTTC
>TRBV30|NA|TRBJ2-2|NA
CAWSIRASNTGELFF
TGTGCCTGGAGTATAAGAGCTTCGAACACCGGGGAGCTGTTTTTT
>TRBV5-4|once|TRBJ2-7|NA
CASSLEAGKTYEQYF
TGTGCCAGCAGCTTGGAGGCGGGGAAAACCTACGAGCAGTACTTC
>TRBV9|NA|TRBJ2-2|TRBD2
CASSVEPSGRTNTGELFF
TGTGCCAGCAGCGTAGAACCTAGCGGGAGGACCAACACCGGGGAGCTGTTTTTT
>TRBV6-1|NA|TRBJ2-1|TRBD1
CASKPGGNEQFF
TGTGCCAGCAAACCAGGGGGCAATGAGCAGTTCTTC
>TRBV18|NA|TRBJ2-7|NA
CASSPGPGTYEQYF
TGTGCCAGCTCACCAGGCCCAGGGACCTACGAGCAGTACTTC
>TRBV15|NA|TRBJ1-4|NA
CATSRDTTRSSEKLFF
TGTGCCACCAGCAGAGATACTACCCGGAGTAGTGAAAAACTGTTTTTT
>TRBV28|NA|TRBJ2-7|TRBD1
CASSLGGQGSYEQYF
TGTGCCAGCAGTTTGGGGGGACAGGGGTCCTACGAGCAGTACTTC
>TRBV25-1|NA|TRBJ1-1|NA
CASRTATEAFF
TGTGCCAGCAGGACCGCCACTGAAGCTTTCTTT
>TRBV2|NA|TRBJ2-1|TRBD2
CASRQTSGSSYNEQFF
TGTGCCAGCAGGCAGACTAGCGGGAGCTCCTACAATGAGCAGTTCTTC